Listed below are T cell receptor beta chains from one sample, sequenced in a study of shared clonotypes between healthy human individuals. Assay: immunoSEQ multiplex PCR; the TCRdb copy retains only in-frame clones and omits some. The sample consists of a few million clones, 85% to 95% of them appearing once. Sequencing was carried out using naive CD4+ T cells from PBMCs. The receptors originated from a man aged 18 to 30 in good health. Some clones in this sample may be carry-over from other donors' samples. CDR3s include the opening cysteine and the closing phenylalanine or tryptophan. A D gene is named only where the DNA matches it firmly. A row's size may be missing; if present it is once, few, many or a size class.

TRBV6-5	.	TRBD2	TRBJ2-5	TGTGCCAGCAGTAGGAGCGGGAAGGAGAAGACCCAGTACTTC	CASSRSGKEKTQYF
TRBV19	.	.	TRBJ1-1	TGTGCCAGTATCGACACAGGGAGCCCGCACACTGAAGCTTTCTTT	CASIDTGSPHTEAFF
TRBV29-1	once	TRBD2	TRBJ2-5	TGCAGCGTTGTAGCGGGAGGGGTGGAGACCCAGTACTTC	CSVVAGGVETQYF
TRBV27	.	.	TRBJ2-6	TGTGCCAGCAGCTCAAGAGGGGGATCTGGGGCCAACGTCCTGACTTTC	CASSSRGGSGANVLTF
TRBV6-5	once	.	TRBJ2-2	TGTGCCAGCAGTTTGTGGCGGCAGACGAACACCGGGGAGCTGTTTTTT	CASSLWRQTNTGELFF
TRBV7-9	.	TRBD1	TRBJ1-2	TGTGCCAGCAGCATGTGGGACAGGGGGCAAAATGGCTACACCTTC	CASSMWDRGQNGYTF
TRBV9	.	.	TRBJ2-7	TGTGCCAGCAGCCCCAGGACAGTCCTGGACTCCTACGAGCAGTACTTC	CASSPRTVLDSYEQYF
TRBV2	.	.	TRBJ1-1	TGTGCCAGCCTCGCCCAGATAAACACTGAAGCTTTCTTT	CASLAQINTEAFF
TRBV10-1	.	.	TRBJ2-7	TGCGCCAGCAGTGGAGGGGCGTCGGGTTCCTACGAGCAGTACTTC	CASSGGASGSYEQYF
TRBV27	.	TRBD1	TRBJ1-5	TGTGCCAGCAGTTCCGCCGGGACAGGGGCCTATCAGCCCCAGCATTTT	CASSSAGTGAYQPQHF
TRBV28	.	.	TRBJ2-7	TGTGCCAGCAGTTTATTGTCCCCGGACGGCCCTGCGGACGAGCAGTACTTC	CASSLLSPDGPADEQYF
TRBV28	.	.	TRBJ1-2	TGTGCCAGCAGTTTCACCAGGGTCTATGGCTACACCTTC	CASSFTRVYGYTF
TRBV11-1	.	TRBD2	TRBJ2-5	TGTGCCAGCAGCTTGGGACTAGGAGGAGAGACCCAGTACTTC	CASSLGLGGETQYF
TRBV30	.	.	TRBJ1-3	TGTGCCTGGAGTGCCACTGGAAACACCATATATTTT	CAWSATGNTIYF
TRBV4-1	.	.	TRBJ1-1	TGCGCCAGCAGCCAAGCCCCGGAGGAGGCTTTGGGGACTGAAGCTTTCTTT	CASSQAPEEALGTEAFF
TRBV7-9	once	TRBD1	TRBJ1-4	TGTGCCAGCAGTTACACTGAGGACAGGACCGGTGAAAAACTGTTTTTT	CASSYTEDRTGEKLFF
TRBV18	.	.	TRBJ1-3	TGTGCCAGCTCACTTTCTTCAGGTTCAGGCTCTGGAAACACCATATATTTT	CASSLSSGSGSGNTIYF
TRBV27	once	.	TRBJ1-2	TGTGCCAGCAGTTTCCGGGGGGCCCATGGCTACACCTTC	CASSFRGAHGYTF
TRBV11-2	.	.	TRBJ2-2	TGTGCCAGCAGCCCAGTCCCGTCTGGACAGGGGGAGCTGTTTTTT	CASSPVPSGQGELFF
TRBV23-1	.	.	TRBJ2-2	TGCGCCAGCAGTCAATCGGTTCCAGGGAACACCGGGGAGCTGTTTTTT	CASSQSVPGNTGELFF
TRBV28	.	.	TRBJ2-1	TGTGCCAGCAGGCGTATCGACGGGAATCCCTACAATGAGCAGTTCTTC	CASRRIDGNPYNEQFF
TRBV4-1	.	TRBD2	TRBJ2-5	TGCGCCAGCAGCCAAGATCGGGGGCGGGAGGCCCGGGAGACCCAGTACTTC	CASSQDRGREARETQYF
TRBV7-8	once	.	TRBJ1-3	TGTGCCAGCAGCTTAAGGCGGGGGCTAGCAAACACCATATATTTT	CASSLRRGLANTIYF
TRBV28	once	.	TRBJ2-2	TGTGCCAGCACCCCCCAAGGGTATGGATATCAGCGAACCGGGGAGCTGTTTTTT	CASTPQGYGYQRTGELFF
TRBV12-5	.	.	TRBJ2-3	TGTGCTAGTCCCCTACCGGGCAGTCTCACGACAGATACGCAGTATTTT	CASPLPGSLTTDTQYF
TRBV9	.	.	TRBJ2-3	TGTGCCAGCAGTGATGAGCGGCTTAGCACAGATACGCAGTATTTT	CASSDERLSTDTQYF
TRBV5-6	.	TRBD1	TRBJ1-3	TGTGCCAGCAGCTTGTTGGGGCAGGGGGGCTTCGCCATATATTTT	CASSLLGQGGFAIYF
TRBV9	.	.	TRBJ2-6	TGTGCCAGCAGCGTTCAAGGAACAGACGTCCTGACTTTC	CASSVQGTDVLTF
TRBV27	.	.	TRBJ2-3	TGTGCCAGCAGATTGGCGGGGCCTTACACAGATACGCAGTATTTT	CASRLAGPYTDTQYF
TRBV7-3	.	.	TRBJ2-2	TGTGCCAGCAGCTTAGTCCTAGCGTACACCGGGGAGCTGTTTTTT	CASSLVLAYTGELFF
TRBV6-1	.	.	TRBJ2-7	TGTGCCAGCACCCAAGCCCAGGGTTCCTACGAGCAGTACTTC	CASTQAQGSYEQYF
TRBV5-4	once	TRBD2	TRBJ2-3	TGTGCCAGCAGCTCGGAGGGACTAGTGGGCACAGATACGCAGTATTTT	CASSSEGLVGTDTQYF
TRBV6-5	.	.	TRBJ2-2	TGTGCCAGCCGGGGTACCGCCGGGGAGCTGTTTTTT	CASRGTAGELFF
TRBV1	.	.	TRBJ1-2	TGCACCAGCAGCCTTTGCAGGGGGCTATATGGCTACACCTTC	CTSSLCRGLYGYTF
TRBV6-5	.	TRBD1	TRBJ1-2	TGTGCCAGCAGGGACAGGGGGCCCGTTGGCTACACCTTC	CASRDRGPVGYTF
TRBV6-5	.	.	TRBJ1-1	TGTGCCAGTAGGTTCCGGAGGGCAGGGAACACTGAAGCTTTCTTT	CASRFRRAGNTEAFF
TRBV7-2	.	.	TRBJ2-3	TGTGCCAGCAGCTTAGCTGCGTTCCAGGGGGATACGCAGTATTTT	CASSLAAFQGDTQYF
TRBV6-5	.	.	TRBJ1-5	TGTGCCAGCAGTTACTCTGATTTGTCCCATCAGCCCCAGCATTTT	CASSYSDLSHQPQHF
TRBV28	.	.	TRBJ1-2	TGTGCCAGCAGGGTCACAGGGCCCAGTGGCTACACCTTC	CASRVTGPSGYTF
TRBV6-5	.	.	TRBJ2-5	TGTGCCAGCAGAGGCGGCGGGGTTACTCAAGAGACCCAGTACTTC	CASRGGGVTQETQYF
TRBV5-6	few	.	TRBJ1-2	TGTGCCAGCAGCTTCACAGCTAACTATGGCTACACCTTC	CASSFTANYGYTF
TRBV15	.	.	TRBJ2-7	TGTGCCACCAGGGTGGGACTGAGCTCCTACGAGCAGTACTTC	CATRVGLSSYEQYF
TRBV10-2	.	TRBD1	TRBJ1-3	TGCGCCAGCAAACCCTCTCAGGGGGGTGGTGGAAACACCATATATTTT	CASKPSQGGGGNTIYF
TRBV28	.	.	TRBJ1-1	TGTGCCAGCAGTTTCGGACCCCCGGCGGCTTTCTTT	CASSFGPPAAFF
TRBV20-1	.	.	TRBJ2-5	TGCAGTGCTAGAAACAAGCAGACCCAGTACTTC	CSARNKQTQYF
TRBV7-9	.	TRBD2	TRBJ2-7	TGTGCCAGCAGCTTAGCGGGGACTAGCGAGCAGTACTTC	CASSLAGTSEQYF
TRBV5-1	.	.	TRBJ2-6	TGCGCCAGCAGCTTGGACAGGCCTGGGGCCAACGTCCTGACTTTC	CASSLDRPGANVLTF
TRBV30	.	.	TRBJ2-4	TGTGCCTGGAGTGTGTCAGGCCGAAACATTCAGTACTTC	CAWSVSGRNIQYF
TRBV5-1	once	TRBD2	TRBJ2-3	TGCGCCAGCACCGGGCTAGCGGGACATATGTCGGATACGCAGTATTTT	CASTGLAGHMSDTQYF
TRBV30	.	.	TRBJ2-3	TGTGCGTCCACAGCCGGCACAGATACGCAGTATTTT	CASTAGTDTQYF
TRBV5-6	.	TRBD2	TRBJ2-1	TGTGCCAGCAGCTTGCGACAGCCTAGCGGGAGGAGAAAGTACAATGAGCAGTTCTTC	CASSLRQPSGRRKYNEQFF
TRBV19	.	.	TRBJ2-7	TGTGCCAGTAGTATAGTGGGACCGGGGTCCTACGAGCAGTACTTC	CASSIVGPGSYEQYF
TRBV5-1	.	.	TRBJ1-4	TGCGCCAGCAGCTTGTGGGGGGTGGACGAAAAACTGTTTTTT	CASSLWGVDEKLFF
TRBV29-1	.	.	TRBJ2-1	TGCAGCGCCCCCGGGCTCTCGGGGAGATCCTACAATGAGCAGTTCTTC	CSAPGLSGRSYNEQFF
TRBV18	.	.	TRBJ1-1	TGTGCCAGCTCACTTACCACCCTAAACGGCCCCACGAACACTGAAGCTTTCTTT	CASSLTTLNGPTNTEAFF
TRBV2	.	.	TRBJ2-3	TGTGCCAGCAGTGAAGCGCGTCCAGGGAAGAGCACAGATACGCAGTATTTT	CASSEARPGKSTDTQYF
TRBV11-3	once	.	TRBJ2-7	TGTGCCAGCAGCTTAGGTGATATCGGCGAGCAGTACTTC	CASSLGDIGEQYF